This entry features one T cell receptor beta chain sequence. This sample was included in a study of blood T cell repertoires in COVID-19. Germline CDR1 and CDR2: LGHNT and FRNRAP. There are 14 residues in the CDR3. The ends lost 3 bases at V and 5 bases at J; junction bases unmatched: 5. Study processing details: Reference gene primers were amplified, and this amplification served to estimate nucleated cell counts. Sequencing was performed with immunoSEQ multiplex PCR; in TCRdb, only in-frame clones are kept and a portion is missing. V, J and clone size reflect that table, while D and trimming were determined from the DNA. The data contain about 110,000 clones, 75% to 80% of them singletons.

The V gene is TRBV12-5, the J gene TRBJ2-7; 9 bases agree with TRBD1. This clonotype was obtained from a woman older than 75 with active or convalescent COVID-19. Specimen: peripheral blood. The DNA for the CDR3 is TGTGCTAGTGGTTTAAGGGACAGGGTCAACGAGCAGTACTTC. Translating it yields CASGLRDRVNEQYF.